Presented here are 21 T cell receptor beta chains from one specimen sequenced in a study of blood T cell dynamics during melanoma immunotherapy. The time point was: week 3, after first cycle of checkpoint inhibitor. Profiling relied on immunoSEQ multiplex PCR, and the TCRdb table lists in-frame clones only, not all of them. The sample includes several thousand clones, 88% of them seen just once. Material: blood, obtained from a patient treated with checkpoint blockade. All receptors derive from a human donor with melanoma.

The chain uses TRBV11-3 and TRBJ2-1, with D perhaps matching TRBD2 (5 bases). The germline V gene has CDR1 SGHNT and CDR2 YENEEA. CDR3 length equals 15 residues. Trimming took off 0 bases at V and 1 base at J, with 7 bases between the two ends. CDR3 amino acids: CASSLDGGSYNEQFF. The DNA for the CDR3 is TGTGCCAGCAGCTTAGATGGCGGGTCCTACAATGAGCAGTTCTTC.

This chain connects TRBV7-6 to TRBJ2-6, with D unclear. The germline CDR1 and CDR2 sequences are SGHVS and FNYEAQ. V was trimmed by 2 bases and J by 1 base, leaving 9 bases between them. CDR3 size: 16 residues. The CDR3, as DNA: TGTGCCAGCAGCTTACGGCCCCATTCTGGGGCCAACGTCCTGACTTTC. It codes for CASSLRPHSGANVLTF.

The CDR3 region has the DNA TGCGCCAGCAGCACCGGACAGGGTACAGATACGCAGTATTTT. Its protein is CASSTGQGTDTQYF. The chain combines TRBV5-1 with TRBJ2-3; 8 bases are a match to TRBD1. Trimming removed 4 bases from V and 3 bases from J; junction bases left unmatched: 4. The CDR3 consists of 14 residues. Germline CDR1 and CDR2: SGHRS and YFSETQ.

This clone came up a few times. J is TRBJ2-7 and V is TRBV28, with D tentatively TRBD1 or TRBD2 (5 bases each). Germline lookup yields CDR1 MDHEN and CDR2 SYDVKM. Trimming removed 3 bases at V and 4 bases at J, with 19 bases between. This CDR3 spans 16 amino acids. CDR3 coding DNA: TGTGCCAGCAGTTTCAACTACAGGCGGAGGACTTACGAGCAGTACTTC. It specifies CASSFNYRRRTYEQYF.

The gene calls are TRBV7-8 and TRBJ1-5; no clear D. Germline assignment: CDR1 SGHVS and CDR2 FQNEAQ. The CDR3 runs 12 residues. V was pared by 5 bases and J by 3 bases, with 5 bases between. The CDR3 nucleotides are TGTGCCAGCAGCCTCAACAATCAGCCCCAGCATTTT. As protein: CASSLNNQPQHF.

The chain has TRBV7-8 and TRBJ2-7, with D perhaps matching TRBD1 or TRBD2 (8 bases each). This CDR3 has 16 amino acids. The V gene's germline CDR1 is SGHVS and CDR2 FQNEAQ. The V end was cut by 5 bases, the J end by 5 bases, with 22 bases between. In DNA, the CDR3 is TGTGCCAGCAGCCCAGGGGGCGGGGGGCGGAGGGACGAGCAGTACTTC. This codes for CASSPGGGGRRDEQYF.

This chain connects TRBV6-1 to TRBJ2-7, with D perhaps TRBD1 (5 bases). From germline, CDR1 is MNHNS and CDR2 SASEGT. V was trimmed by 2 bases and J by 3 bases, leaving 11 bases between them. There are 14 residues in the CDR3. The CDR3 here is CASSELGEVYEQYF. The CDR3 bases are TGTGCCAGCAGTGAATTAGGGGAAGTCTACGAGCAGTACTTC.

J is TRBJ1-2 and V is TRBV6-5; D gene ambiguous. V was pared by 2 bases and J by 6 bases, with 7 bases between. CDR1 is MNHEY and CDR2 is SVGAGI in the germline V gene. The CDR3 length is 12 residues. CDR3 region: CASSYGVNGYTF. DNA for the CDR3: TGTGCCAGCAGTTACGGAGTGAATGGCTACACCTTC.

This clone has more than one count but fewer than ten. The chain couples TRBV30 to TRBJ1-5; unclear D gene. Germline V CDR1 and CDR2: GTSNPN, SVGIG (reference sequence). Deletions cut 4 bases from V and 2 bases from J, with 15 bases between. This CDR3 spans 15 amino acids. The CDR3 is CAWNLGFSGNQPQHF. The CDR3 DNA follows: TGTGCCTGGAACCTGGGATTTTCGGGCAATCAGCCCCAGCATTTT.

Only one count was recorded for this clone. The chain employs TRBV27 and TRBJ2-1; TRBD1 might be the D (6 bases). The CDR3 contains 14 residues. The germline CDR1 and CDR2 sequences are MNHEY and SMNVEV (reference sequence). The ends were cut back, 6 bases at V and 9 bases at J, with 18 bases in the middle. This chain's CDR3 is CASRPLRQGREQFF. The CDR3, as DNA: TGTGCCAGCAGACCCCTAAGGCAGGGGCGTGAGCAGTTCTTC.

This rearrangement joins TRBV28 to TRBJ2-3; 8 bases line up with TRBD1. The CDR3 spans 15 residues. V was pared by 6 bases and J by 4 bases, with 9 bases of the junction left unmatched. CDR1 MDHEN and CDR2 SYDVKM come from the germline V gene. The CDR3 loop reads CASSLDRAPSDTQYF. The CDR3 DNA reads as TGTGCCAGCAGCCTGGACAGGGCCCCCTCAGATACGCAGTATTTT.

This clone was detected once. V and J are TRBV13 and TRBJ2-1; 9 bases are a match to TRBD2. This CDR3 has 18 amino acids. J lost 9 bases, V lost 4 bases, and 19 bases had no gene match. Germline lookup yields CDR1 PRHDT and CDR2 FYEKMQ (reference sequence). The CDR3 nucleotides are TGTGCCAGCAGCTCCCGGATCCTAGGCGGGGGGGCCGACATTGAGCAGTTCTTC. Protein product: CASSSRILGGGADIEQFF.

The chain employs TRBV6-1 and TRBJ2-3, with D perhaps TRBD1 (5 bases). Trimming took off 7 bases at V and 0 bases at J, with 11 bases between the two ends. Per germline, CDR1 MNHNS and CDR2 SASEGT. This CDR3 comprises 14 residues. The DNA for the CDR3 is TGTGCCAGCAAAGACAGATCTAGCACAGATACGCAGTATTTT. It encodes CASKDRSSTDTQYF.

The chain recombines TRBV19 with TRBJ1-6, with no clear D. The CDR3 loop spans 12 amino acids. Germline V gene sequence: CDR1 LNHDA, CDR2 SQIVND (reference sequence). The V and J ends lost 9 bases and 4 bases respectively, with 7 bases between them. The CDR3 sequence: CASGGYNSPLHF. Written as DNA, the CDR3 is TGTGCCAGCGGAGGATATAATTCACCCCTCCACTTT.

This sequence joins TRBV5-1 and TRBJ2-7; 7 bases agree with TRBD2. The V segment lost 0 bases and the J segment 6 bases; nucleotides outside the gene matches: 6. This CDR3 has 14 residues. Per the germline V gene, CDR1 is SGHRS and CDR2 is YFSETQ. CDR3 amino acids: CASSLGEGIREQYF. CDR3 sequence (DNA): TGCGCCAGCAGCTTGGGGGAGGGGATCCGCGAGCAGTACTTC.

The chain couples TRBV5-6 to TRBJ1-2, with 9 positions matching TRBD1. Trimming removed 4 bases from V and 4 bases from J; junction bases left unmatched: 11. Per germline, CDR1 SGHDT and CDR2 YYEEEE. The CDR3 contains 16 residues. CDR3 in amino acids: CASSIDYRDRVYGYTF. The CDR3 DNA reads as TGTGCCAGCAGCATCGACTACCGGGACAGGGTCTATGGCTACACCTTC.

The chain uses TRBV11-2 and TRBJ2-1; 9 nucleotides line up with TRBD2. V lost 5 bases and J lost 6; bases outside the gene matches: 14. The CDR3 loop spans 17 amino acids. Germline V lookup: CDR1 SGHAT, CDR2 FQNNGV. CDR3 sequence: CASSARLGGGASNEQFF. CDR3 sequence (DNA): TGTGCCAGCAGCGCCCGTTTGGGCGGGGGGGCCTCCAATGAGCAGTTCTTC.

This clone is a singleton in its sample. V is TRBV28 and J is TRBJ2-5; D is perhaps TRBD1 (5 bases). The end of the DNA is better explained by TRBJ2-7, so the J call may be wrong. The CDR3 runs to 17 residues. Germline CDR1 MDHEN, CDR2 SYDVKM. Here the CDR3 DNA reads TGTGCCAGCAGTTCCCACAGGAACCCGTCCAGCCAAGGCGAGCAGTACTTC. Protein product: CASSSHRNPSSQGEQYF.

V usage is TRBV6-6 and J usage is TRBJ1-3, with 8 bases that match TRBD1. The length of the CDR3 is 15 residues. After removal of 2 bases from V and 3 bases from J, the junction contained 3 bases not matched to a gene. The germline CDR1 and CDR2 sequences are MNHNY and SVGAGI (reference sequence). This CDR3 is CASSYRTGNGNTIYF. Here the CDR3 DNA reads TGTGCCAGCAGTTACAGGACAGGGAATGGAAACACCATATATTTT.

This chain links TRBV30 with TRBJ2-5; D remains unclear. The end of the DNA is better explained by TRBJ2-7, so the J call may be wrong. Germline lookup yields CDR1 GTSNPN and CDR2 SVGIG (reference sequence). The CDR3 consists of 14 residues. Here the CDR3 DNA reads TGTGCCTGGAGTGAAGGGATCCTGAACTACGAGCAGTACTTC. This encodes CAWSEGILNYEQYF.

The chain carries TRBV4-2 and TRBJ2-2; D may be TRBD2 (5 bases). This CDR3 is built from 15 residues. Germline loops: CDR1 LGHNA, CDR2 YNFKEQ. The V end was cut by 0 bases, the J end by 4 bases, with 9 bases between. CDR3 residues: CASSQEEGGTGELFF. The CDR3 DNA reads TGTGCCAGCAGCCAAGAAGAGGGCGGCACCGGGGAGCTGTTTTTT.